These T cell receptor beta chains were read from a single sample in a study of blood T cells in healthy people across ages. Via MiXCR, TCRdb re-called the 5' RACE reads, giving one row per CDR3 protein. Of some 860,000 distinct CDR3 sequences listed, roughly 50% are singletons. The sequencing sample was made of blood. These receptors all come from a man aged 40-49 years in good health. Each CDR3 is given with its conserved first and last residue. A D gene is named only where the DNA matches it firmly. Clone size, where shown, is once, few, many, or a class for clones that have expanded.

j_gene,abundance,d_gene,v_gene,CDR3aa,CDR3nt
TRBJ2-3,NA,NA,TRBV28,CASSSLEWTPKITDTQYF,TGTGCCAGCAGTTCCTTAGAGTGGACACCTAAGATCACGGATACGCAGTATTTT
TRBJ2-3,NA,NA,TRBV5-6,CASSLGHVGEYTDTQYF,TGTGCCAGCAGCTTGGGCCACGTGGGGGAATACACAGATACGCAGTATTTT
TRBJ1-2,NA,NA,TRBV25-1,CASSFTVQGNYGYTF,TGTGCCAGCAGCTTCACGGTACAGGGAAACTATGGCTACACCTTC
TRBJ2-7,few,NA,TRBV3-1,CASSQDPGDYEQYF,TGTGCCAGCAGCCAAGATCCGGGGGACTACGAGCAGTACTTC
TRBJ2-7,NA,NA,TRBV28,CASNTRTPDSSYEQYF,TGTGCCAGCAATACCCGGACACCGGATAGCTCCTACGAGCAGTACTTC
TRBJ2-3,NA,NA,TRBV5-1,CASTQAAGSTDTQYF,TGCGCCAGCACCCAAGCCGCAGGGAGCACAGATACGCAGTATTTT
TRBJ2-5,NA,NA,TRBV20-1,CSARDRVVQETQYF,TGCAGTGCTAGAGACCGAGTTGTCCAAGAGACCCAGTACTTC
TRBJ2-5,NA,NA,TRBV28,CASSTPGAGGETQYF,TGTGCCAGCAGTACCCCAGGGGCTGGAGGAGAGACCCAGTACTTC
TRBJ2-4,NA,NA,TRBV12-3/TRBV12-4,CASSPMDRQHIQYF,TGTGCCAGCAGCCCTATGGACCGGCAGCACATTCAGTACTTC
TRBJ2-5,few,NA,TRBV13,CASSLVADKETQYF,TGTGCCAGCAGCTTAGTGGCGGACAAAGAGACCCAGTACTTC